This is a list of T cell receptor beta chains from one sample in a study of T cells expressing NK-cell markers. TCRdb processed the 5' RACE reads again and assigns one entry to each CDR3 protein, with no DNA. The listing contains about 450,000 distinct CDR3 sequences. Sequencing input: blood T cells: a sorted CD56 or NKG2C T cell subset, CD4+ or CD8+ T cells, or bulk PBMC T cells (not recorded which). These receptors were taken from a woman aged 18-69 years in good health. Each CDR3 is given with its conserved first and last residue. Fields, in order: V gene, J gene, CDR3 protein.

>TRBV12-3/TRBV12-4|TRBJ2-7
CASSLGYRSYEQYF
>TRBV28|TRBJ2-5
CASSRRGPGETQYF
>TRBV4-2|TRBJ1-2
CASSDAGATYTF
>TRBV20-1|TRBJ1-3
CSARDHLGSGNTIYF
>TRBV20-1|TRBJ2-5
CSARGTSEETQYF
>TRBV4-2|TRBJ2-3
CASSQDRDRGPSTDTQYF
>TRBV19|TRBJ2-1
CASSIGGYNEQFF
>TRBV20-1|TRBJ1-1
CSARRSRTNTEAFF
>TRBV5-5|TRBJ2-1
CASSFFSGKDNEQFF
>TRBV28|TRBJ1-1
CASSFVAQVQLAEAFF
>TRBV15|TRBJ2-2
CATSRKRGTGELFF
>TRBV7-9|TRBJ1-2
CASSAGTANYGYTF
>TRBV20-1|TRBJ2-5
CSARPSYREGTQYF
>TRBV6-6|TRBJ2-4
CASSPLGKNIQYF
>TRBV27|TRBJ2-5
CATRDRAQETQYF
>TRBV12-3/TRBV12-4|TRBJ2-3
CAINREGRDTQYF
>TRBV4-3|TRBJ2-3
CASSQVVSGSLTDTQYF
>TRBV12-3/TRBV12-4|TRBJ2-1
CATTIEIDRAWFF
>TRBV9|TRBJ2-1
CASSVGGRNPYNEQFF
>TRBV6-4|TRBJ1-5
CASSDPLVLGEDNQPQHF
>TRBV11-2|TRBJ2-1
CASSLDLQRERTNNEQFF
>TRBV5-6|TRBJ1-6
CASSLGDGPNSPLHF
>TRBV9|TRBJ1-3
CASSAQGAPGNTIYF
>TRBV6-5|TRBJ2-3
CASSYYGTVGDTQYF
>TRBV7-2|TRBJ2-1
CASSLVSGQGANEQFF
>TRBV5-5|TRBJ2-1
CASSKDRGPSNEQFF
>TRBV28|TRBJ1-2
CAGNRDNRQGYTF
>TRBV14|TRBJ2-5
CASSLQTGYQETQYF
>TRBV30|TRBJ2-1
CAWSLGESAYNEQFF
>TRBV29-1|TRBJ2-2
CSALEGTPNTGELFF
>TRBV19|TRBJ2-3
CASSRKLAGDTDTQYF
>TRBV4-3|TRBJ2-7
CASSQGGRKLITLSYEQYF
>TRBV11-2|TRBJ2-1
CASAGTGYNEQFF
>TRBV28|TRBJ2-7
CASTSAAGGKYEQYF
>TRBV6-1|TRBJ1-1
CASSPTPRGIEAFF
>TRBV7-9|TRBJ2-1
CVSSFADSSYNEQFF
>TRBV29-1|TRBJ2-1
CSVEGGESYNEQFF
>TRBV20-1|TRBJ1-6
CSAKVSLSPLHF
>TRBV7-2|TRBJ1-1
CASTNRQQAFF
>TRBV28|TRBJ2-3
CASVNSGKGGIDTQYF
>TRBV4-3|TRBJ2-5
CASSQDGDLQETQYF
>TRBV25-1|TRBJ2-5
CASSEFLAGGPETQYF
>TRBV19|TRBJ2-1
CASSIGTSLINEQFF
>TRBV11-2|TRBJ2-7
CASSPGTSGSKEQYF